The present entry profiles one T cell receptor beta chain with its context. This record belongs to a study of radiotherapy plus CTLA-4 blockade in lung cancer. This table comes from immunoSEQ multiplex PCR, and its TCRdb copy is limited to in-frame clones, with some not included. Counted here are tens of thousands of clones, around 77% occurring once; the ten biggest clones make up 4% to 5%. Trimming removed 2 bases from V and 8 bases from J, with 10 bases in between. Looked up from germline, CDR1 is SGHDT and CDR2 is YYEEEE. The CDR3 sequence is 13 residues long. The source of this sequence is a human donor with non-small cell lung cancer who had a complete response to radiotherapy plus ipilimumab. This chain uses TRBV5-6 with TRBJ1-4, with D perhaps TRBD1 (5 bases). Sample: peripheral blood, taken from a patient treated with radiotherapy plus ipilimumab. The CDR3 sequence: CASSFQEGEKLFF. The CDR3 DNA sequence: TGTGCCAGCAGCTTCCAGGAGGGGGAAAAACTGTTTTTT.